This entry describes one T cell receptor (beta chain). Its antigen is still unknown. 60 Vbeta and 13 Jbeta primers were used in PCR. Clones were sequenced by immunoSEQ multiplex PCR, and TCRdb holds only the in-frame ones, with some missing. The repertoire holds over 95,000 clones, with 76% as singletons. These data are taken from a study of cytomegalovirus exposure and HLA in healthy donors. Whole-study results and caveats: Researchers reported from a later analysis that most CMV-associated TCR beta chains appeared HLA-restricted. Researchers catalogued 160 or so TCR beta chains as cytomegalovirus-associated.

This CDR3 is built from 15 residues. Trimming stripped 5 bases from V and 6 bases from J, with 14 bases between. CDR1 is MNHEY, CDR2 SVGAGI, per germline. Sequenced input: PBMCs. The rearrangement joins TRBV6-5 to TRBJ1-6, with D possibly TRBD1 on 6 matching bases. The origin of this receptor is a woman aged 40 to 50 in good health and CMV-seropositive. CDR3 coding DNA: TGTGCCAGCAGTCACAGGGTGGTCGGTAATTCACCCCTCCACTTT. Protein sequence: CASSHRVVGNSPLHF.